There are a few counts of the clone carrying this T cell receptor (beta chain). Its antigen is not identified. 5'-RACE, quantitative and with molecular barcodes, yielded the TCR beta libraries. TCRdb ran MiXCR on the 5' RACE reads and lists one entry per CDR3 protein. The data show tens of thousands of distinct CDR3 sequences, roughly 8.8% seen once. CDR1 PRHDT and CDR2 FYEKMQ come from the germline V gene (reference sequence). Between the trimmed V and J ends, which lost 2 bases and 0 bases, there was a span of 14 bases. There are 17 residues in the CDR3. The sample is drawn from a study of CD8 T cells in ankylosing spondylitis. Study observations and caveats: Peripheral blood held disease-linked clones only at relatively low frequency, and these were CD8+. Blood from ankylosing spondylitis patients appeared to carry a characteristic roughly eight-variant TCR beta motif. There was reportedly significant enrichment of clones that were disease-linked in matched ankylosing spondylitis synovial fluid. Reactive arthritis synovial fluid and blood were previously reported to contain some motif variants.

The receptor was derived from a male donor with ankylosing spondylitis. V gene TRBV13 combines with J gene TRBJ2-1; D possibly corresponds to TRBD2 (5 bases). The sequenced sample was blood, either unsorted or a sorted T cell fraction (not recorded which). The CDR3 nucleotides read TGTGCCAGCAGCTTAATCGGCGGGTTAAGCTCCTACAATGAGCAGTTCTTC. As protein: CASSLIGGLSSYNEQFF.